These 2 T cell receptor beta chains originate from one sample sequenced in a study of T cells in Graves' hyperthyroidism and ophthalmopathy (dated by TCRdb to between 2018 and 2021). The method behind the library was multiplex PCR. Sequenced on an Illumina HiSeq 2000. The TCR beta CDR3 regions were amplified from RNA transcripts. A first-round RT-PCR of the TCR CDR3 used the HTBI primer set with the Qiagen OneStep RT-PCR kit. In-frame beta chains were kept once TCRdb had trimmed the public reads at Q25 with fastp and called clones with MiXCR. Rows are unified per CDR3 protein, each entry keeping the most common DNA and genes. The sample table holds over 500,000 distinct CDR3 sequences, of which 13% to 15% were seen once. The ten largest clones add up to approximately 14% of the sample. Sequences were obtained from blood. The receptors shown here come from a woman between 40 and 50 years old with Graves' hyperthyroidism.

This clonotype was recorded many times. The chain has TRBV12-3 or TRBV12-4 and TRBJ1-5; 10 bases are a match to TRBD1. The CDR3 is made up of 15 amino acids. V lost 5 bases to trimming and J lost 5 bases; unmatched junction nucleotides: 6. As DNA, the CDR3 is TGTGCCAGCAGTGAATGGACAGGGGGGGATCAGCCCCAGCATTTT. This encodes CASSEWTGGDQPQHF.

This clonotype was counted at least ten times. The chain recombines TRBV18 with TRBJ2-1; the match to TRBD2 covers 8 bases. With V trimmed by 3 bases and J by 5 bases, 3 bases remained unmatched. This CDR3 is built from 14 residues. Germline CDR1 is KGHSH and CDR2 is LQKENI. The CDR3 protein is CASSPQAGDNEQFF. DNA for the CDR3: TGTGCCAGCTCACCCCAAGCGGGAGACAATGAGCAGTTCTTC.